The T cell receptor beta chain described here comes from a study of cytomegalovirus exposure and HLA in healthy donors. In its sample, this clone was seen once. The study ran its PCR with 60 Vbeta and 13 Jbeta primers. TCRdb keeps only in-frame clones here, not all; method: immunoSEQ multiplex PCR. Found here are roughly 120,000 clones, 70% to 75% of them singletons; the top ten hold around 4%. CDR3 length: 15 amino acids. V gave up 7 bases and J gave up 4 bases; unmatched junction bases: 11. The germline CDR1 and CDR2 sequences are MNHNY and SVGAGI (reference sequence). The source is a woman aged 35 to 49 in good health and CMV-seronegative. Sequencing used PBMCs. The chain uses TRBV6-6 and TRBJ2-7; TRBD1 matches 9 bases. CDR3 coding DNA: TGTGCCAGCAATCTGACTCCGGGACAGGGTTACGAGCAGTACTTC. Protein sequence: CASNLTPGQGYEQYF.